This TCR beta chain appears in the sequencing data of a study of blood T cell repertoires in COVID-19. Study background: T cells, B-cell-depleted T cells, or PBMCs provided the cDNA or gDNA that served as material.

With 4 bases clipped from V and 4 bases from J, the junction kept 6 bases outside the gene matches. This CDR3 is 14 amino acids long. Germline V CDR1 and CDR2: SNHLY, FYNNEI. Repertoires were generated with immunoSEQ multiplex PCR, while TCRdb's copy carries only in-frame clones and drops some. The sample consists of under 250,000 clones, around nine tenths of them appearing once. The sample was peripheral blood. This TCR came from a woman in her 70s with active or convalescent COVID-19. The rearrangement joins TRBV2 to TRBJ1-1, with 7 positions matching TRBD1. CDR3 loop: CASSVGGGGTEAFF. Written as DNA, the CDR3 is TGTGCCAGCAGTGTAGGAGGGGGCGGCACTGAAGCTTTCTTT.